The present T cell receptor beta chain was sequenced within a study of blood T cells in healthy people across ages. Study-wide results and caveats: Strong correlation existed between TCR beta diversity and naive T cell percentage.

Then a second PCR, running roughly 7 to 11 cycles, was carried out with a sample-barcoded 5' primer and a J-beta primer mix. MiXCR, applied by TCRdb to the 5' RACE reads, yields one record per CDR3 protein. The table lists roughly 1.9 million distinct CDR3 sequences, around 42% of them singletons, with 23% in the top ten. The amount of total RNA extracted per sample was at least 5 micrograms. CDR1 is SGHTA and CDR2 is FQGNSA in the germline V gene. The CDR3 runs to 15 residues. Worth noting for this clonotype: Its cognate antigen is unknown. Compared with germline, one end of the junction differs, possibly owing to a read error.

The sequenced sample was blood. The sequence was obtained from a human donor in good health. The V call is TRBV7-2, the J call TRBJ1-3; no firm D call. CDR3 nucleotides: TGTGCCAGCAGTCCCCAAGGTGGCAGATCAAACACCATAGATTTT. Translation: CASSPQGGRSNTIDF.